This T cell receptor beta chain was documented in a study of blood T cells in healthy people across ages. Trimming left V 5 bases short and J 0 bases short, with 11 bases between. This CDR3 spans 14 amino acids. The germline V gene has CDR1 DFQATT and CDR2 SNEGSKA (reference sequence). The second PCR ran roughly 6 to 11 cycles with a sample-barcoded 5' primer and J-beta primers. TCRdb ran MiXCR on the 5' RACE reads and lists one entry per CDR3 protein. The sample holds more than 1.4 million distinct CDR3 sequences, 35% to 45% seen once. The chain uses TRBV20-1 and TRBJ2-1; D unresolved. Sample: blood. This receptor was identified in a woman in her late teens or twenties in good health. CDR3 DNA: TGCAGTGCTCTACTTCTAAGCTCCTACAATGAGCAGTTCTTC. This codes for CSALLLSSYNEQFF.